This TCR beta chain was captured in a study of blood T cells in healthy people across ages. The CDR3 spans 16 residues. The V gene end was trimmed by 0 bases and the J gene end by 3 bases; junction bases not matched to a gene: 6. CDR1 is SQVTM and CDR2 is ANQGSEA in the germline V gene. Then a second PCR, running roughly 7 to 11 cycles, was carried out with a sample-barcoded 5' primer and a J-beta primer mix. In TCRdb, the 5' RACE reads were re-called with MiXCR into one record per CDR3 protein. The sample lists 1.5 million to 2 million distinct CDR3 sequences, roughly 28% occurring once. This clonotype was detected a few times.

The clonotype was recovered from a woman aged 25 to 45 in good health. This sequence joins TRBV29-1 and TRBJ2-2, with TRBD1 identical over 8 bases. The sample taken for sequencing was blood. CDR3 amino acids: CSVEDRTGSDTGELFF. The CDR3 DNA is TGCAGCGTTGAAGATCGGACAGGGAGTGACACCGGGGAGCTGTTTTTT.